Sequencing of this T cell receptor beta chain was carried out in a study of T cells in Graves' hyperthyroidism and ophthalmopathy. Points from the study as a whole: A 13 V-J signature model discriminated ophthalmopathy versus stable hyperthyroidism.

This clonotype was seen ten or more times. Its target is not known. TCR beta CDR3 regions were amplified from RNA transcripts. First-round RT-PCR with HTBI primers amplified the TCR CDR3 region. TCRdb passed the multiplex PCR reads through MiXCR, listing each CDR3 protein once. This repertoire shows roughly 380,000 distinct CDR3 sequences, 15% to 20% found once; its top ten account for around 15%. The authors took PBMCs from 10 ml fresh peripheral blood. Material: blood. This receptor was identified in a woman aged 40 to 55 with Graves' ophthalmopathy.

CDR3 sequence: CASTKVHLIRTNYGYTF. CDR3 nucleotide sequence: TGTGCCAGCACTAAAGTACACCTTATCCGAACTAACTATGGCTACACCTTC. The rearrangement uses TRBV6-1 and TRBJ1-2, with D unclear. This CDR3 has 17 amino acids. Between the trimmed V and J ends, which lost 7 bases and 0 bases, there was a span of 21 bases. CDR1 MNHNS and CDR2 SASEGT come from the germline V gene.